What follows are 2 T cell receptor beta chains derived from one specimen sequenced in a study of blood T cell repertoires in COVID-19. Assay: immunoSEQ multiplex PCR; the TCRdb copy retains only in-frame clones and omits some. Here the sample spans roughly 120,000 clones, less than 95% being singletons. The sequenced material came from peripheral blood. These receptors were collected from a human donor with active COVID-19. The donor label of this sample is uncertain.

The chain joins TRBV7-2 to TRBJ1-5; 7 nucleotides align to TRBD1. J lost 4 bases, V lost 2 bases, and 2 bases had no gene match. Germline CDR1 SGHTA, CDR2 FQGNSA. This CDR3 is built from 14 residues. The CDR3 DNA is TGTGCCAGCAGCTTACAGGGGGTTAATCAGCCCCAGCATTTT. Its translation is CASSLQGVNQPQHF.

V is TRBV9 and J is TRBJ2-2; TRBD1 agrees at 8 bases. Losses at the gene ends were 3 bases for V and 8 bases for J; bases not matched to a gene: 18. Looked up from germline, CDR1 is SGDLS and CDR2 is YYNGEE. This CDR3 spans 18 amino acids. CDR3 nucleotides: TGTGCCAGCAGCGCAAAAATCCACAGGGGGACCTATACGGGGGAGCTGTTTTTT. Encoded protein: CASSAKIHRGTYTGELFF.